This TCR beta chain was identified during a study of blood T cell repertoires in COVID-19. About the research overall: The cDNA or gDNA used as material had been derived from T cells, B-cell-depleted T cells, or PBMCs.

The assay was immunoSEQ multiplex PCR, and TCRdb's table has in-frame clones only and misses some. The profile shows 130,000 to 150,000 clones, over 70% of them singletons. Germline V gene lookup returns CDR1 ENHRY and CDR2 SYGVKD. The CDR3 runs to 15 residues. The junction had 4 bases not matched to a gene; V was cut back by 6 bases and J by 0 bases. The chain combines TRBV10-3 with TRBJ2-3, with 9 bases lining up with TRBD2. The receptor was isolated from a man in his fifties or sixties who had recovered from COVID-19. Sequencing input: PBMCs or T cells enriched from blood (not recorded which). The CDR3 region has the DNA TGTGCCATCAGGGGACTAGCAGATAGCACAGATACGCAGTATTTT. It yields the protein CAIRGLADSTDTQYF.